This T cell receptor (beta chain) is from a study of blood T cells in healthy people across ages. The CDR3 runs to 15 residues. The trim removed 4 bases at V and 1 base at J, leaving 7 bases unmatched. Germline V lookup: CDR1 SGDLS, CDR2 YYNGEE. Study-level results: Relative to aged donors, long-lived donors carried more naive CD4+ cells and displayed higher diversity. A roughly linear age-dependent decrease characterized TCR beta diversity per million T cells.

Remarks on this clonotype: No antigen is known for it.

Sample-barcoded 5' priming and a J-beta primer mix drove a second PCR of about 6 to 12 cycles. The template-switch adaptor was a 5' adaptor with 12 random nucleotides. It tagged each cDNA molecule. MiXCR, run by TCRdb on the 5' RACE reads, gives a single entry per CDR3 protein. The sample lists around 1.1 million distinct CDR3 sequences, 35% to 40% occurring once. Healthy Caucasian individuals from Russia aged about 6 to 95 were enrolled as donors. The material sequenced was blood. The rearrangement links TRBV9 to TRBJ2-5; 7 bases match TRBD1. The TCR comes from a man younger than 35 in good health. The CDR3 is CASSPGQLAQETQYF. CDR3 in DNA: TGTGCCAGCAGCCCGGGACAGCTAGCCCAAGAGACCCAGTACTTC.